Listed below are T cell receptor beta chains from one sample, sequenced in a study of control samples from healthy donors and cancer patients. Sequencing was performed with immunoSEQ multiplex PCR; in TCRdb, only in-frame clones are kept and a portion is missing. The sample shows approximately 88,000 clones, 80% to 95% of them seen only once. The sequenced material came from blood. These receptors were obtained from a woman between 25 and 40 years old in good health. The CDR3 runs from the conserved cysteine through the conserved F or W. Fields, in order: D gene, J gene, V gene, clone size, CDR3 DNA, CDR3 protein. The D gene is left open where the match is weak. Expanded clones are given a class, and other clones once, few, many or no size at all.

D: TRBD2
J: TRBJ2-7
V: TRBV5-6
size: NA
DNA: TGTGCCAGTCGCGGGGGACGTCACGAGCAGTACTTC
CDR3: CASRGGRHEQYF

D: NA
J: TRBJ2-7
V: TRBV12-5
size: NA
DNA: TGTGCTAGTGGTTTGGTAACTGGGGGTTCCCTCTACGAGCAGTACTTC
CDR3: CASGLVTGGSLYEQYF

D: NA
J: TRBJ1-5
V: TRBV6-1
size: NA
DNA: TGTGCCAGCAGTGAAGCCCTATACAGGGCCGAGAGCAATCAGCCCCAGCATTTT
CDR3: CASSEALYRAESNQPQHF

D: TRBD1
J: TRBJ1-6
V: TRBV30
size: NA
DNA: TGTGCCTGGAGTTCGGGACAGGGCAATTCACCCCTCCACTTT
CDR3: CAWSSGQGNSPLHF

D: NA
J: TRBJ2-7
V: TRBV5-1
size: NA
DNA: TGCGCCAGCAGCTTGGCTCAGACGGAGCAGTACTTC
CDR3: CASSLAQTEQYF

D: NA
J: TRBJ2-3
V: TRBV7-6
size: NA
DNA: TGTGCCAGCAGCTTAGCCCTACAGCACACAGATACGCAGTATTTT
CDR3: CASSLALQHTDTQYF

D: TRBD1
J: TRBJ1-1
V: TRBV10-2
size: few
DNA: TGCGCCAGCATAACCGGGACAGGGAACACTGAAGCTTTCTTT
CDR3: CASITGTGNTEAFF

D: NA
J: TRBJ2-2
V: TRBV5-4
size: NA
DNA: TGTGCCAGCAGCTTGAAAGGGGCGAACACCGGGGAGCTGTTTTTT
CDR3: CASSLKGANTGELFF

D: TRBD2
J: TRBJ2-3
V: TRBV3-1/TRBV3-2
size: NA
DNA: TGTGCCAGCAGCCTAATAGGGGGACTAGCGGGAGGAAGGACAGATACGCAGTATTTT
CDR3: CASSLIGGLAGGRTDTQYF

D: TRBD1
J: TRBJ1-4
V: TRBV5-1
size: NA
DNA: TGCGCCAGCAGCCATCAGACAGGGGGCGCGGGCGAAAAACTGTTTTTT
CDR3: CASSHQTGGAGEKLFF

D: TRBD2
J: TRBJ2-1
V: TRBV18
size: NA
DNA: TGTGCCAGCTCATCAGCGGGAGTTGGGTCCTACAATGAGCAGTTCTTC
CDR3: CASSSAGVGSYNEQFF

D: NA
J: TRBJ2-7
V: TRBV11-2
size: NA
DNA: TGTGCCAGCAGCTTAGGGTCGGACAGCTCCTACGAGCAGTACTTC
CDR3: CASSLGSDSSYEQYF

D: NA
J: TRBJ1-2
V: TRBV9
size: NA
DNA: TGTGCCAGCAGCGTGGACGAGAACTATGGCTACACCTTC
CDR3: CASSVDENYGYTF

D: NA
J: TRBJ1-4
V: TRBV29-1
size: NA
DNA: TGCAGCGTTACCTTGGGGGAGCGGAAACTGTTTTTT
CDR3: CSVTLGERKLFF

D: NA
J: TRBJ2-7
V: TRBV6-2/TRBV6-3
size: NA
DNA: TGTGCCAGCAGTCAGAGCTCCTACGAGCAGTACTTC
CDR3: CASSQSSYEQYF

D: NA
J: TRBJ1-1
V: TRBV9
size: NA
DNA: TGTGCCAGCAGCGCGGACACTACTTACACTGAAGCTTTCTTT
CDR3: CASSADTTYTEAFF

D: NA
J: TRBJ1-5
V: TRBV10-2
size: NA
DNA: TGCGCCAGCACGGATGGACACGGCAATCAGCCCCAGCATTTT
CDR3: CASTDGHGNQPQHF

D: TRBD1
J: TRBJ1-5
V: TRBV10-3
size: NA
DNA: TGTGCCATCAGCCTGGACAGGGGTCAGCCCCAGCATTTT
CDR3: CAISLDRGQPQHF

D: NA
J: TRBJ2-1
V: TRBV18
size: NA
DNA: TGTGCCAGCTCGAGGGGCAATGAGCAGTTCTTC
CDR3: CASSRGNEQFF

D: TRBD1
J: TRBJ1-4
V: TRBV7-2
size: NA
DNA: TGTGCCAGCAGCTTACGTCAGGGGGCTGAAAAACTGTTTTTT
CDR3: CASSLRQGAEKLFF

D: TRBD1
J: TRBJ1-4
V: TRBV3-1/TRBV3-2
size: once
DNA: TGTGCCAGCAGCCAAGTTGGGACAGGGGTTACTGAAAAACTGTTTTTT
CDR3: CASSQVGTGVTEKLFF

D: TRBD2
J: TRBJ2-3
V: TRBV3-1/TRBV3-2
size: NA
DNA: TGTGCCAGCAGCCAAGTAGTGGGAGGGAACCTTTTTAGCACAGATACGCAGTATTTT
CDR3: CASSQVVGGNLFSTDTQYF

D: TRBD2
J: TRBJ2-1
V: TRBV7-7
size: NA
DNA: TGTGCCAGCAGCCGAGCGGGGGGTCTGATCAATGAGCAGTTCTTC
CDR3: CASSRAGGLINEQFF

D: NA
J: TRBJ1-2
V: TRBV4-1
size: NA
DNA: TGCGCCAGCAGCCAAGATTCGGCGGCCTCAAGGGGCTACACCTTC
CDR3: CASSQDSAASRGYTF

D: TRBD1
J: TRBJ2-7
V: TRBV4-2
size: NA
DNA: TGTGCCAGCAGCCCGAACCTTGTCCGGGACAGGGGGCACGAGCAGTACTTC
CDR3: CASSPNLVRDRGHEQYF

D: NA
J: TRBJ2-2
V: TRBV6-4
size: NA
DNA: TGTGCCAGCAGTGACTCACAGGCTAACACCGGGGAGCTGTTTTTT
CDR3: CASSDSQANTGELFF

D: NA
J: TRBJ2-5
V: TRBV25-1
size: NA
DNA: TGTGCCAGCAGGGGATACGGGTACCAAGAGACCCAGTACTTC
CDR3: CASRGYGYQETQYF

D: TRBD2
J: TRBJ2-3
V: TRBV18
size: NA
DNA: TGTGCCAGCTCACCACCGTCGGGGGGGGGTGATACGCAGTATTTT
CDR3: CASSPPSGGGDTQYF

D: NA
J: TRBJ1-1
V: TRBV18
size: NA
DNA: TGTGCCAGCTCACCATCTGTAGGGGGGTTGGGTGAAGCTTTCTTT
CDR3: CASSPSVGGLGEAFF

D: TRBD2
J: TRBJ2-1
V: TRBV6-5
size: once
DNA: TGTGCCAGTCCCGTCTCTAGCGGAGGACGGAATGAGCAGTTCTTC
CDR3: CASPVSSGGRNEQFF

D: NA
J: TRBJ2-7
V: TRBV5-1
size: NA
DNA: TGCGCCAGCAGCAGGAGCGGCCCTCGGGCCTCCTACGAGCAGTACTTC
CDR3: CASSRSGPRASYEQYF

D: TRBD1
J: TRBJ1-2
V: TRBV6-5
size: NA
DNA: TGTGCCAGCAGAAGCACCGGGACAGCCGGTGGCTACACCTTC
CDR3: CASRSTGTAGGYTF

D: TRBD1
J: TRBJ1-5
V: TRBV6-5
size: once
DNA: TGTGCCAGCAGCCAACAAACAGGGGAGGGTCAGCCCCAGCATTTT
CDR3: CASSQQTGEGQPQHF

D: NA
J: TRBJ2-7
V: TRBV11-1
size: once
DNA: TGTGCCAGCAGCTTATCGGGCCAGCAGACGAACTACGAGCAGTACTTC
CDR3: CASSLSGQQTNYEQYF

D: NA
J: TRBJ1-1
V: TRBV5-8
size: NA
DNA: TGTGCCAGCAGCTTTAGGGGCCTGAACACTGAAGCTTTCTTT
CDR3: CASSFRGLNTEAFF

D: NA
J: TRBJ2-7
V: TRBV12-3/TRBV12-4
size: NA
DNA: TGTGCCAGCAGTTTACGTCAGCCCTACGAGCAGTACTTC
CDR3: CASSLRQPYEQYF

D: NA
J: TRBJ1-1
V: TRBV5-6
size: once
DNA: TGTGCCAGCAGCTTCTCGGCTGAAGCTTTCTTT
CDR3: CASSFSAEAFF

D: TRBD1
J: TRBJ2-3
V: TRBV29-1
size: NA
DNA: TGCAGCGTTGACGCGAAGGGGGCTTTCGCGCAGTATTTT
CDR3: CSVDAKGAFAQYF

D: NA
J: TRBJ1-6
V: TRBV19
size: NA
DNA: TGTGCCAGTACCGGACCCGGGACCTCCCTCCACTTT
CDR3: CASTGPGTSLHF

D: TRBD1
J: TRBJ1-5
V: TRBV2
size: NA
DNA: TGTGCCAGCAGGACAGGGGCCCAGCCCCAGCATTTT
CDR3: CASRTGAQPQHF

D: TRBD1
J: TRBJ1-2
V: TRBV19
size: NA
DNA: TGTGCCAGTAGGGACAGGGACGCTCCCTATGGCTACACCTTC
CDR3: CASRDRDAPYGYTF

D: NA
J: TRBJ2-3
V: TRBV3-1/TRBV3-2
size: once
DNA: TGTGCCAGCAGCCAAGAATCGGGGATCACAGATACGCAGTATTTT
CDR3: CASSQESGITDTQYF

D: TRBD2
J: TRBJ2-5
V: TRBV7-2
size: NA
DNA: TGTGCCAGCAGCTTAGCACCGACTAGCACAGAGACCCAGTACTTC
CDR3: CASSLAPTSTETQYF

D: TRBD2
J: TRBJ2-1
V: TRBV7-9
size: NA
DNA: TGTGCCAGCAGTATAGCGGGCACTAACAATGAGCAGTTCTTC
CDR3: CASSIAGTNNEQFF

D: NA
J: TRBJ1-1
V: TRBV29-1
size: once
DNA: TGCAGCGTCGATCAACCACAAGGGGTCGCTGAAGCTTTCTTT
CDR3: CSVDQPQGVAEAFF

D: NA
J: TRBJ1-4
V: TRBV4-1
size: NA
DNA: TGCGCCAGCAGCCACACCAGGGGCTCCGATGAAAAACTGTTTTTT
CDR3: CASSHTRGSDEKLFF

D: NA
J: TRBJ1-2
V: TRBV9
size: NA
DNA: TGTGCCAGCAGCGTAGGGCAGGGACGCGGCTACACCTTC
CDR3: CASSVGQGRGYTF

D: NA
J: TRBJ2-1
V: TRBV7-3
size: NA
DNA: TGTGCCAGCAGCCCGAGTCAGGGCAATGAGCAGTTCTTC
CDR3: CASSPSQGNEQFF

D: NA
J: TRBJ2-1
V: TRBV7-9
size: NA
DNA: TGTGCCAGCAGCTTAATCCAGCTTAACAATGAGCAGTTCTTC
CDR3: CASSLIQLNNEQFF

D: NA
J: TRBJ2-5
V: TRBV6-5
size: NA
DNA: TGTGCCAGCCAGGGTGGAGAGACCCAGTACTTC
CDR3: CASQGGETQYF

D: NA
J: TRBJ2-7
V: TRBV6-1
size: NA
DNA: TGTGCCAGCAGCCGCCGGGACAAAAGCTCCTACGAGCAGTACTTC
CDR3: CASSRRDKSSYEQYF

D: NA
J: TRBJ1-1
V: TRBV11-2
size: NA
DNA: TGTGCCAGCAGCTTGTATCGAAGTGAAGCTTTCTTT
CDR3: CASSLYRSEAFF